These T cell receptor beta chains were read from a single sample in a study of blood T cell repertoires in COVID-19. Sequencing was performed with immunoSEQ multiplex PCR; in TCRdb, only in-frame clones are kept and a portion is missing. In the table there are a few hundred thousand clones, about nine tenths of which are singletons. Material for sequencing was peripheral blood. All receptors come from a woman under 40 with active or convalescent COVID-19. CDR3s include the opening cysteine and the closing phenylalanine or tryptophan. The order of the fields is V gene, CDR3 protein.

TRBV28	CASSFAGEPQHF
TRBV10-3	CAISEGQGRGGSQPQHF
TRBV5-6	CASSLELAEQETQYF
TRBV7-9	CASSNGGPLHF
TRBV11-2	CASSPLGALNTEAFF
TRBV19	CASSMAGGVRQPQHF
TRBV4-2	CASSPSGLVSGELFF
TRBV7-2	CASSLRARGDGYTF
TRBV11-2	CASSLSTGNSYEQYF
TRBV7-6	CASSLEWTSGGTTYEQYF
TRBV27	CASGRRGLAGAITGELFF
TRBV7-9	CASSPRLPPMAQYF
TRBV7-2	CASSPWGPSPLHF
TRBV4-2	CASRGWGGQVDLNYGYTF
TRBV27	CASSLSGAVVTGELFF
TRBV6-1	CASSDPTGTGEQYF
TRBV10-1	CASSDRDNRGLNQPQHF
TRBV4-2	CASSQEQGLSPYF
TRBV7-2	CASSVRQVPYGYTF
TRBV6-6	CASSYSSGGEAFF
TRBV9	CASSVEAGGNYGYTF
TRBV5-6	CASSRDRGVREQYF
TRBV7-9	CASSLRGIEGSPLHF
TRBV28	CASSPIHPGQGGSPLHF
TRBV19	CASSREHRGYEQYF
TRBV28	CASSTPGQGAGNTIYF
TRBV6-1	CASSDMPLRAYGYTF
TRBV11-2	CASSKSADTDGYTF
TRBV7-3	CASSPRGGDTGELFF
TRBV7-2	CASSQWTSGTDTQYF
TRBV2	CASSESGGPYTEAFF
TRBV5-1	CASSSHSGGGITGQYF
TRBV5-4	CASSLAGLSTEAFF
TRBV28	CASSPAGGQGVYGYTF
TRBV27	CASSLDSNNEQFF
TRBV11-1	CASSLVSRYHEQFF
TRBV28	CASSSHLGRQETQYF
TRBV5-4	CASSGLQGTRYGYTF
TRBV5-1	CASSPFGQGALNTEAFF
TRBV5-1	CASRESPPGYPRTDTQYF
TRBV30	CACQGQGNTEAFF
TRBV5-5	CASSFYAGGSSYEQYF
TRBV3-1/TRBV3-2	CASSQAQGVETQYF
TRBV4-2	CASSQAGTSGPLNTGELFF
TRBV5-4	CASSFQGAEETQYF
TRBV30	CAWSGKGANNYGYTF
TRBV6-6	CASSPAGGTYEQYF
TRBV6-1	CASSETAVQGASTNYGYTF
TRBV6-2/TRBV6-3	CASSSPGQGATEAFF
TRBV2	CASSEAQGAAQPQHF
TRBV21-1	CASSKGQGHLQYTEAFF
TRBV11-1	CASSFRIDSMNTEAFF
TRBV11-2	CASSRRGTGDGEQYF
TRBV6-5	CASRPQRPYGYTF
TRBV19	CASSISGGIEQYF
TRBV6-2/TRBV6-3	CASSPSRTTGYTF
TRBV6-1	CASSEAAVYGYTF
TRBV4-3	CASSQEARGGLGETQYF
TRBV28	CASSIQGGGTEAFF
TRBV27	CASRGSGTGVGYTF